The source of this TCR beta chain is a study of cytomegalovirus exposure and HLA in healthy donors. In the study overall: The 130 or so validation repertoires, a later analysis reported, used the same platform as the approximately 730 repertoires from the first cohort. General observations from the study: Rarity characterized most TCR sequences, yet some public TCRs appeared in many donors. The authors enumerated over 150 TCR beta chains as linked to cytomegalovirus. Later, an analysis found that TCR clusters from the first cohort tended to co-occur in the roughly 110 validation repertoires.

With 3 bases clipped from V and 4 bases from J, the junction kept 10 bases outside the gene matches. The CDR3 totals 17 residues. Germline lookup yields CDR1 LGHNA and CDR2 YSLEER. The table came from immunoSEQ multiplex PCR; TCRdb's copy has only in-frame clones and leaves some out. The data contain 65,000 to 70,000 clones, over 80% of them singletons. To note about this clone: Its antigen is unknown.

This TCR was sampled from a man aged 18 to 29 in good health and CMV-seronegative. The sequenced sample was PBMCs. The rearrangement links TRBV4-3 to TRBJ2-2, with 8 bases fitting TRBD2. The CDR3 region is CASSQGSTSGFTGELFF. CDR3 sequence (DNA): TGCGCCAGCAGCCAGGGTTCCACTAGCGGATTCACCGGGGAGCTGTTTTTT.